These T cell receptor beta chains were read from a single sample in a study of blood T cell repertoires in COVID-19. Here immunoSEQ multiplex PCR was the method, and the copy in TCRdb shows in-frame clones only, minus some. In the table there are about 110,000 clones, about 83% of which are singletons. The sample taken for sequencing was peripheral blood. The receptors here all came from a woman aged 70-85 years with acute or convalescent COVID-19. Each CDR3 is given with its conserved first and last residue. The order of the fields is J gene, V gene, D gene, clone size, CDR3 protein, CDR3 DNA. D genes are given only for firm matches. Only part of the rows carry a size: once, few, many, or a class if the clone is expanded.

>TRBJ1-5|TRBV19|.|once
CASSMQGSGLGQPQHF
TGTGCCAGTAGTATGCAGGGGTCAGGACTGGGGCAGCCCCAGCATTTT
>TRBJ1-4|TRBV15|TRBD1|.
CATSRDTGLGGREKLFF
TGTGCCACCAGCAGAGATACGGGGCTAGGGGGCCGTGAAAAACTGTTTTTT
>TRBJ1-1|TRBV28|TRBD1|.
CAIKRDRMNTEAFF
TGTGCCATCAAGAGGGACAGAATGAACACTGAAGCTTTCTTT
>TRBJ2-5|TRBV5-6|TRBD2|few
CASTHFRLAGGEQETQYF
TGTGCCAGCACCCACTTTCGGCTAGCGGGGGGGGAGCAAGAGACCCAGTACTTC
>TRBJ2-1|TRBV19|.|.
CASTSRLGAHTHNEQFF
TGTGCCAGTACCTCCCGACTGGGGGCTCACACACACAATGAGCAGTTCTTC
>TRBJ1-2|TRBV6-4|.|.
CASSPEGGDYGYTF
TGTGCCAGCAGTCCCGAAGGGGGGGACTATGGCTACACCTTC
>TRBJ1-6|TRBV6-6|TRBD1|.
CASTLRDRGYSPLHF
TGTGCCAGCACCCTCCGGGACAGGGGTTATTCACCCCTCCACTTT
>TRBJ2-5|TRBV6-5|TRBD2|.
CASSQGGSGETQYF
TGTGCCAGCAGCCAGGGCGGGAGCGGCGAGACCCAGTACTTC
>TRBJ2-1|TRBV9|TRBD2|.
CASSPGVAGDNEQFF
TGTGCCAGCTCCCCCGGAGTAGCGGGGGACAATGAGCAGTTCTTC
>TRBJ1-3|TRBV7-6|TRBD1|.
CASSPSTGFGNTIYF
TGTGCCAGCAGCCCCTCGACAGGGTTTGGAAACACCATATATTTT
>TRBJ1-2|TRBV11-1|TRBD1|.
CASSPGQGVGYGYTF
TGTGCCAGCAGCCCAGGACAGGGTGTAGGCTATGGCTACACCTTC
>TRBJ1-5|TRBV11-2|.|.
CAFSPGSYSNQPQHF
TGTGCCTTCTCTCCGGGGAGTTATAGCAATCAGCCCCAGCATTTT